The entry below describes one T cell receptor (beta chain). V was clipped by 5 bases and J by 4 bases; unmatched bases: 5. The CDR3 has 15 amino acids. The germline gives CDR1 LNHDA, CDR2 SQIVND (reference sequence). In the original processing: Amplifying reference gene primers gave estimates of nucleated cell counts. This table comes from immunoSEQ multiplex PCR, and its TCRdb copy is limited to in-frame clones, with some not included. The D gene and trimming were derived from the DNA, and the V and J assignments and clone size from that table. Counted here are around 200,000 clones, about 78% occurring once; the ten biggest clones make up 5.5%. This sample stems from a study of blood T cell repertoires in COVID-19. At the level of the study: From T cells, B-cell-depleted T cells, or PBMCs came the material, which was cDNA or gDNA.

The chain employs TRBV19 and TRBJ2-7; 13 bases are a match to TRBD2. This TCR derives from a woman aged 70-85 years with acute or convalescent COVID-19. Specimen: peripheral blood. The CDR3 nucleotides read TGTGCCAGTAGTCAGTGGACTAGCGGGAGTTACGAGCAGTACTTC. Translation gives CASSQWTSGSYEQYF.